This TCR beta chain emerged from a study of shared clonotypes between healthy human individuals. V lost 3 bases, J lost 7 bases, and 0 bases stayed unmatched. The CDR3 is made up of 12 amino acids. Germline V gives CDR1 LNHDA, CDR2 SQIVND (reference sequence). Each sorted subset replicate got 200 ng genomic DNA, tens of thousands of genomes. TCRdb's table, derived via immunoSEQ multiplex PCR, lists solely in-frame clones and lacks some. The table includes about 2.4 million clones, 90% to 95% detected once. Input material: naive CD4+ T cells sorted from blood. Subset here: CD45RA+ positively selected. This chain links TRBV19 with TRBJ2-5; 9 positions agree with TRBD2. This TCR came from a man aged 18 to 30 in good health. The CDR3 sequence is CASSMTSGTQYF. The CDR3 nucleotides read TGTGCCAGTAGTATGACTAGCGGGACCCAGTACTTC.